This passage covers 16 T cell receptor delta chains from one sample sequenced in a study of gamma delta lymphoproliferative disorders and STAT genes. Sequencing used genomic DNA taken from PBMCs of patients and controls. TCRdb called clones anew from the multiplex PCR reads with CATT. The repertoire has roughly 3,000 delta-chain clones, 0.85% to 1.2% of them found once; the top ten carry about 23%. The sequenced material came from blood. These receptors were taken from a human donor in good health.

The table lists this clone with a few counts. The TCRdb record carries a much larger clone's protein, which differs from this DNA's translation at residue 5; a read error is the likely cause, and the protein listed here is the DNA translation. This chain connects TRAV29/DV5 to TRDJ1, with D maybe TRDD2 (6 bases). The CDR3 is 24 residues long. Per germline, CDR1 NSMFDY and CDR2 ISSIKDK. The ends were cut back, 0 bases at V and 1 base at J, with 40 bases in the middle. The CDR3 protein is CAASAFLISGYPGVRSYGTDKLIF. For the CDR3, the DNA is TGTGCAGCAAGCGCGTTCCTAATTTCGGGTTATCCGGGGGTCCGTTCTTATGGCACCGATAAACTCATCTTT.

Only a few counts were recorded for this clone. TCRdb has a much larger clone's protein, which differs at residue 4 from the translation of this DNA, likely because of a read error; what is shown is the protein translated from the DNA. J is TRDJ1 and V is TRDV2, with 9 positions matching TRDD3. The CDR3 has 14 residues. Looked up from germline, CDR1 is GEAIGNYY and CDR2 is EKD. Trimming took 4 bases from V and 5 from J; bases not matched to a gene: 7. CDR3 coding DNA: TGTGCCTGTGAGACCGCGGGGATACGGGATAAACTCATCTTT. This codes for CACETAGIRDKLIF.

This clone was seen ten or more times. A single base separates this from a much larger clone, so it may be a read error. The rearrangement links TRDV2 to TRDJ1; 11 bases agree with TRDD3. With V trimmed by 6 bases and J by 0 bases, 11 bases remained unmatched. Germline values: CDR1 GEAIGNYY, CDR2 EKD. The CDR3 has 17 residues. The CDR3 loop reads CACNSLGDTGYTDKLIF. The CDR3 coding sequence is TGTGCCTGTAACAGTCTGGGGGATACAGGGTACACCGATAAACTCATCTTT.

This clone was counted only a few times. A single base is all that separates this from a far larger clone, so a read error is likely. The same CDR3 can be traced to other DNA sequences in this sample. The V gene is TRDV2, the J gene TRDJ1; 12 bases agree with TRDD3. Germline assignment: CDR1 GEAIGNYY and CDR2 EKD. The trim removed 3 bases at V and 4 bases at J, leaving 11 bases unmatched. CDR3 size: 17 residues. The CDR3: CACDPLLLGDTNDKLIF. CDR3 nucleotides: TGTGCCTGTGACCCCCTTTTACTGGGGGATACAAACGATAAACTCATCTTT.

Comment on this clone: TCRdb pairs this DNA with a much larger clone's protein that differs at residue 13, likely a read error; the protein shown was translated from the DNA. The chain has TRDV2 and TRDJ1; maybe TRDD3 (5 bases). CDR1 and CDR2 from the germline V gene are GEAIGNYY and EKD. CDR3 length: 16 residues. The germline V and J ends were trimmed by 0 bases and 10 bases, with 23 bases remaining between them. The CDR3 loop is CACDTVGVSSGGRLIF. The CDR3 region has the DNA TGTGCCTGTGACACCGTTGGGGTTAGTTCTGGAGGTAGACTCATCTTT.

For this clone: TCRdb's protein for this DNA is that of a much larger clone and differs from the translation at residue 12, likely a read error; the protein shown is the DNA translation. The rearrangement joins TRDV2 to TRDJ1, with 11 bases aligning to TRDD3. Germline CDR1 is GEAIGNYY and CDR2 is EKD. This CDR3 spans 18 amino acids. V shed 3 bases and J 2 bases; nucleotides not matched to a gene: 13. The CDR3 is CACDLLGGGYAWTDKLIF. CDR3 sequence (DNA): TGTGCCTGTGACCTCCTTGGTGGGGGATACGCTTGGACCGATAAACTCATCTTT.

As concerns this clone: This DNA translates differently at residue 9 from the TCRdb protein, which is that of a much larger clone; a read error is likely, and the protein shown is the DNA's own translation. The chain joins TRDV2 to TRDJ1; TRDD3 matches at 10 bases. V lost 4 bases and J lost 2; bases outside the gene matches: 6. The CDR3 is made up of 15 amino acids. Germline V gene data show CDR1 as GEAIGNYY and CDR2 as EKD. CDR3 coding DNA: TGTGCCTGTGAGCAACTGGGGGATCCGACCGATAAACTCATCTTT. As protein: CACEQLGDPTDKLIF.

CDR3 in amino acids: CASSPYRGADKLIF. CDR3 nucleotide sequence: TGTGCCTCGTCCCCGTACCGAGGGGCCGATAAACTCATCTTT. The V gene lacks a call, and TRDJ1 is the J gene. The CDR3 length is 14 residues.

This CDR3 is CACDTIRGGQWDTDKLIF. DNA for the CDR3: TGTGCCTGTGATACGATCAGGGGGGGCCAATGGGACACCGATAAACTCATCTTT. The chain is built from TRDV2 and TRDJ1, with D possibly matching TRDD3 (5 bases). V gave up 4 bases and J gave up 0 bases, with 23 bases separating them. In germline, CDR1 is GEAIGNYY, CDR2 EKD. The CDR3 sequence is 18 residues long.

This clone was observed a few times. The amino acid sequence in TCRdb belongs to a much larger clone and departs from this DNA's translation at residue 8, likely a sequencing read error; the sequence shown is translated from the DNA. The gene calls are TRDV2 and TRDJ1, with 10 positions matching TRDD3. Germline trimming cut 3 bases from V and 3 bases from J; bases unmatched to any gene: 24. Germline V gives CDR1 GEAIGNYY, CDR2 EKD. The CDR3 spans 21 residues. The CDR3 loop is CACDPMRIGGYRAYEPDKLIF. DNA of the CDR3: TGTGCCTGTGACCCTATGCGTATTGGGGGATACAGGGCTTACGAACCCGATAAACTCATCTTT.

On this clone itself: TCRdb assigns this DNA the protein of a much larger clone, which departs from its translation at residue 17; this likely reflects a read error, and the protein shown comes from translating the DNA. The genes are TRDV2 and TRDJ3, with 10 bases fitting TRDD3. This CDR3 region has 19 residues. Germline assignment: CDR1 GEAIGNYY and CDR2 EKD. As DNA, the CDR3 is TGTGCCTGTGACGGCATGGGGGATACCCCAACCTGGGACACCCGACAGGTGTTTTTC. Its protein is CACDGMGDTPTWDTRQVFF.

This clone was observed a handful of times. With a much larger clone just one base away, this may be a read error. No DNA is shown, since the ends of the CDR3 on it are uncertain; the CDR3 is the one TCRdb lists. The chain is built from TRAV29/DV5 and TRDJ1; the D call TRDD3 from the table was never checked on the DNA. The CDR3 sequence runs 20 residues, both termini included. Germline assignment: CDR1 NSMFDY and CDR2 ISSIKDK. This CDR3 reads CSVLLCSKRVKGLPTDKLIF.

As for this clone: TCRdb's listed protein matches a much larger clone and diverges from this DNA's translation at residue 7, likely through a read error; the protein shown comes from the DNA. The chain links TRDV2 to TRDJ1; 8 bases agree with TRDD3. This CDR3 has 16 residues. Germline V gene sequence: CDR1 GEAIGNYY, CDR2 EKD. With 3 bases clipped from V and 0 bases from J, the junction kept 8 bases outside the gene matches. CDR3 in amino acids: CACDLLRDTHTDKLIF. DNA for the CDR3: TGTGCCTGTGACCTACTGAGGGATACGCACACCGATAAACTCATCTTT.

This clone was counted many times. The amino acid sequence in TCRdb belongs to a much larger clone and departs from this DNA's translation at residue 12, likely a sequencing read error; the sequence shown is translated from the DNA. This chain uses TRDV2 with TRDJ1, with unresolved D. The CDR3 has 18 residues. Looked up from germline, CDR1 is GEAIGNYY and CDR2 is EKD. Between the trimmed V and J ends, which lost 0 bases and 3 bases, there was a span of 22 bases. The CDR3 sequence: CACDTLPGGQKAADKLIF. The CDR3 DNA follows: TGTGCCTGTGACACCCTGCCGGGTGGGCAGAAAGCGGCCGATAAACTCATCTTT.

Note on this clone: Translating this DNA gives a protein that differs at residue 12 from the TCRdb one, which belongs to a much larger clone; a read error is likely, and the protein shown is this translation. The chain's CDR3 is CACDPVMGGRYIDKLIF. Written as DNA, the CDR3 is TGTGCCTGTGACCCGGTTATGGGGGGTCGGTACATCGATAAACTCATCTTT. The chain couples TRDV2 to TRDJ1; the D gene is possibly TRDD3 (6 bases). This CDR3 comprises 17 residues. Germline CDR1 reads GEAIGNYY; CDR2 reads EKD. V was clipped by 3 bases and J by 4 bases, with 23 bases between them.

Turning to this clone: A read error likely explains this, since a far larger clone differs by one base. This CDR3 is CACDALLGEYTDKLIF. The CDR3 bases are TGTGCCTGTGACGCCTTACTGGGGGAATACACCGATAAACTCATCTTT. The chain joins TRDV2 to TRDJ1; 9 nucleotides agree with TRDD3. V was pared by 3 bases and J by 0 bases, with 7 bases of the junction left unmatched. This CDR3 contains 16 residues. Germline V CDR1 and CDR2: GEAIGNYY, EKD.